The clone carrying this T cell receptor (beta chain) came up a few times. Trimming cost V 5 bases and J 3 bases; bases outside gene matches: 4. CDR1 is SQVTM, CDR2 ANQGSEA, per germline. This CDR3 comprises 12 residues. The 5'RACE template-switching step produced TCR cDNA and added a universal primer site and UMIs. TCRdb reprocessed the 5' RACE reads with MiXCR, giving one entry per CDR3 protein. The sample contains about 160,000 distinct CDR3 sequences, approximately 9.9% of which appear only once. This entry comes from a study of T cells after yellow fever vaccination. This chain connects TRBV29-1 to TRBJ2-7, with TRBD1 matching 7 bases. The input for sequencing was CD8+ T cells sorted from PBMCs, taken 45 days after the yellow fever booster vaccination. This TCR derives from a man between 18 and 29 years old who received the YFV17D yellow fever vaccine. The CDR3 DNA is TGCAGCGTTTCGGCAGGGGGCTACGAGCAGTACTTC. Translation gives CSVSAGGYEQYF.